This T cell receptor beta chain was sequenced in a study of OX40 agonist ivuxolimab in advanced cancers. Overall study findings and caveats: Doses of 0.1 to 3.0 mg/kg were accompanied by clonal expansion of CD4+ and CD8+ blood T cells by week 6.

Here immunoSEQ multiplex PCR was the method, and the copy in TCRdb shows in-frame clones only, minus some. The sample has about 38,000 clones, roughly four fifths seen once. Details on this clone: Its antigen is not known.

The CDR3 is made up of 17 amino acids. Trimming cost V 5 bases and J 0 bases, with 16 bases left between them. Germline CDR1 reads MDHEN; CDR2 reads SYDVKM. The sample consisted of CD4+ or CD8+ T cells sorted from blood, taken in a trial of the OX40 agonist ivuxolimab. The rearrangement joins TRBV28 to TRBJ1-4; D gene unclear. This TCR was sampled from an adult with an advanced solid tumor such as melanoma, head and neck, liver or kidney cancer. The CDR3 bases are TGTGCCAGCAGTGTAAGGTGGCCCCAATCAACTAATGAAAAACTGTTTTTT. Protein: CASSVRWPQSTNEKLFF.